This T cell receptor beta chain derives from a study of T-cell memory formation after mild COVID-19. This clonotype has just a few counts. Its antigen is not identified. The CDR3 covers 10 residues. The ends were cut back, 4 bases at V and 5 bases at J, with 3 bases in the middle. Study results and caveats: Pre-infection memory carried some responding clones, suggesting that cross-reactive memory joined.

A single record per CDR3 protein comes from TCRdb applying MiXCR to the 5' RACE reads. The sample carries 400,000 to 450,000 distinct CDR3 sequences, roughly 18% recorded once. The receptor was isolated from a man in his late teens or twenties who had mild COVID-19 (a few samples of this study predate the infection). Cell type and time point are not known. The chain employs TRBV12-3 or TRBV12-4 and TRBJ2-7; D remains ambiguous. Specimen: PBMCs or a T cell subset sorted from them (not recorded which). CDR3 amino acids: CASSSDEQYF. As DNA, the CDR3 is TGTGCCAGCAGTTCCGACGAGCAGTACTTC.